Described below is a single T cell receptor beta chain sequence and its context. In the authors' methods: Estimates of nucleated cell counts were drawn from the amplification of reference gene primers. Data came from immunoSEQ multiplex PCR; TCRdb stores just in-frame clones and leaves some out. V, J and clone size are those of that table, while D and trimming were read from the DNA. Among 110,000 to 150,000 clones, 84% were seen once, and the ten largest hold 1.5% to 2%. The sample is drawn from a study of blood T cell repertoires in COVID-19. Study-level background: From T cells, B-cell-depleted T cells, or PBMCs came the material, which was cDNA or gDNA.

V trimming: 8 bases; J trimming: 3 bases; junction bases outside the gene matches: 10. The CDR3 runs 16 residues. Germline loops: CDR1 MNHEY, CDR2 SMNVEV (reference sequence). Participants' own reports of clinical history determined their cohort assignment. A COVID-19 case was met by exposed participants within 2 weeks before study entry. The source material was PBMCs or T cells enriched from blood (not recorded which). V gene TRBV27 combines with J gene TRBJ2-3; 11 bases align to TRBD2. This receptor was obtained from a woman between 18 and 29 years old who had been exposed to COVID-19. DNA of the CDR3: TGTGCCAGCTGGACCTTTAGCGGGGGGGGGACAGATACGCAGTATTTT. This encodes CASWTFSGGGTDTQYF.